Sequencing of this TCR beta chain was carried out in a study of spatial heterogeneity in lung cancer. Study background: Raw reads showed each unique TCR and UMI combination turning up more than ten times on average. Study-wide results and limits: At tumor resection, ubiquitous expanded TCRs were detected in blood more often than later.

Time point in this sample: sample taken at primary tumor resection. Whole RNA was taken from tumor, nontumor lung or frozen PBMC; it was then sequenced unsorted. This clonotype was seen many times. Its specificity is unknown. J lost 1 base, V lost 1 base, and 0 bases had no gene match. This CDR3 has 14 residues. Germline V gives CDR1 SGHTA, CDR2 FQGTGA. Carried by each TCR cDNA molecule was a unique molecular identifier. MiXCR was run by TCRdb on the 5' RACE reads, yielding one entry per CDR3 protein. Among about 38,000 distinct CDR3 sequences listed, 4% to 6% were seen once. This chain links TRBV7-3 with TRBJ1-1, with 7 nucleotides matching TRBD1. The input for sequencing was PBMCs, taken at surgery. The origin of this receptor is a female donor with early-stage non-small cell lung cancer. CDR3: CASSLKGANTEAFF. For the CDR3, the DNA is TGTGCCAGCAGCTTAAAGGGGGCGAACACTGAAGCTTTCTTT.